This TCR beta chain was captured by sequencing in a study of CD8+CD57+ T cells in acquired aplastic anemia. This clonotype was observed a few times. The CDR3 totals 14 residues. Germline trimming cut 11 bases from V and 5 bases from J; bases unmatched to any gene: 9. Germline V lookup: CDR1 ENHRY, CDR2 SYGVKD. The authors sequenced patients whose flow cytometry had shown CD8+CD57+ cell expansion. Genomic DNA served as template for TCR beta VDJ and CDR3 profiling. MiXCR, applied by TCRdb to the reads, yields one record per CDR3 protein. The sample lists approximately 190,000 distinct CDR3 sequences, 40% to 55% occurring once.

The chain links TRBV10-3 to TRBJ1-6, with 7 bases that match TRBD1. The receptor was derived from a human donor with aplastic anemia. The sequencing input was sorted CD4+, CD8+, or CD8+CD57+ T cells (not recorded which) from PBMCs. The CDR3 DNA reads as TGTGCCGCCCGGACAGGCGCTCATAATTCACCCCTCCACTTT. Translation gives CAARTGAHNSPLHF.